This T cell receptor (beta chain) originates from a study of cytomegalovirus exposure and HLA in healthy donors. The PCR had 60 Vbeta and 13 Jbeta primers. Profiling relied on immunoSEQ multiplex PCR, and the TCRdb table lists in-frame clones only, not all of them. This listing includes under 200,000 clones. This CDR3 is 17 amino acids long. V dropped 1 base and J dropped 1 base, with 16 bases sitting between them. Germline CDR1 SGHNT, CDR2 YENEEA. This receptor was taken from a man under 40 in good health and CMV-seronegative. The V gene is TRBV11-3, the J gene TRBJ1-1; D is perhaps TRBD1 (5 bases). Sequenced: PBMCs. CDR3 sequence: CASSLGAGHSGNTEAFF. Written as DNA, the CDR3 is TGTGCCAGCAGCTTAGGGGCAGGACACTCGGGGAACACTGAAGCTTTCTTT. Full variable domain (missing parts from reference TRBV11-3 and TRBJ1-1): EAGVVQSPRYKIIEKKQPVAFWCNPISGHNTLYWYLQNLGQGPELLIRYENEEAVDDSQLPKDRFSAERLKGVDSTLKIQPAELGDSAVYLCASSLGAGHSGNTEAFFGQGTRLTVV.